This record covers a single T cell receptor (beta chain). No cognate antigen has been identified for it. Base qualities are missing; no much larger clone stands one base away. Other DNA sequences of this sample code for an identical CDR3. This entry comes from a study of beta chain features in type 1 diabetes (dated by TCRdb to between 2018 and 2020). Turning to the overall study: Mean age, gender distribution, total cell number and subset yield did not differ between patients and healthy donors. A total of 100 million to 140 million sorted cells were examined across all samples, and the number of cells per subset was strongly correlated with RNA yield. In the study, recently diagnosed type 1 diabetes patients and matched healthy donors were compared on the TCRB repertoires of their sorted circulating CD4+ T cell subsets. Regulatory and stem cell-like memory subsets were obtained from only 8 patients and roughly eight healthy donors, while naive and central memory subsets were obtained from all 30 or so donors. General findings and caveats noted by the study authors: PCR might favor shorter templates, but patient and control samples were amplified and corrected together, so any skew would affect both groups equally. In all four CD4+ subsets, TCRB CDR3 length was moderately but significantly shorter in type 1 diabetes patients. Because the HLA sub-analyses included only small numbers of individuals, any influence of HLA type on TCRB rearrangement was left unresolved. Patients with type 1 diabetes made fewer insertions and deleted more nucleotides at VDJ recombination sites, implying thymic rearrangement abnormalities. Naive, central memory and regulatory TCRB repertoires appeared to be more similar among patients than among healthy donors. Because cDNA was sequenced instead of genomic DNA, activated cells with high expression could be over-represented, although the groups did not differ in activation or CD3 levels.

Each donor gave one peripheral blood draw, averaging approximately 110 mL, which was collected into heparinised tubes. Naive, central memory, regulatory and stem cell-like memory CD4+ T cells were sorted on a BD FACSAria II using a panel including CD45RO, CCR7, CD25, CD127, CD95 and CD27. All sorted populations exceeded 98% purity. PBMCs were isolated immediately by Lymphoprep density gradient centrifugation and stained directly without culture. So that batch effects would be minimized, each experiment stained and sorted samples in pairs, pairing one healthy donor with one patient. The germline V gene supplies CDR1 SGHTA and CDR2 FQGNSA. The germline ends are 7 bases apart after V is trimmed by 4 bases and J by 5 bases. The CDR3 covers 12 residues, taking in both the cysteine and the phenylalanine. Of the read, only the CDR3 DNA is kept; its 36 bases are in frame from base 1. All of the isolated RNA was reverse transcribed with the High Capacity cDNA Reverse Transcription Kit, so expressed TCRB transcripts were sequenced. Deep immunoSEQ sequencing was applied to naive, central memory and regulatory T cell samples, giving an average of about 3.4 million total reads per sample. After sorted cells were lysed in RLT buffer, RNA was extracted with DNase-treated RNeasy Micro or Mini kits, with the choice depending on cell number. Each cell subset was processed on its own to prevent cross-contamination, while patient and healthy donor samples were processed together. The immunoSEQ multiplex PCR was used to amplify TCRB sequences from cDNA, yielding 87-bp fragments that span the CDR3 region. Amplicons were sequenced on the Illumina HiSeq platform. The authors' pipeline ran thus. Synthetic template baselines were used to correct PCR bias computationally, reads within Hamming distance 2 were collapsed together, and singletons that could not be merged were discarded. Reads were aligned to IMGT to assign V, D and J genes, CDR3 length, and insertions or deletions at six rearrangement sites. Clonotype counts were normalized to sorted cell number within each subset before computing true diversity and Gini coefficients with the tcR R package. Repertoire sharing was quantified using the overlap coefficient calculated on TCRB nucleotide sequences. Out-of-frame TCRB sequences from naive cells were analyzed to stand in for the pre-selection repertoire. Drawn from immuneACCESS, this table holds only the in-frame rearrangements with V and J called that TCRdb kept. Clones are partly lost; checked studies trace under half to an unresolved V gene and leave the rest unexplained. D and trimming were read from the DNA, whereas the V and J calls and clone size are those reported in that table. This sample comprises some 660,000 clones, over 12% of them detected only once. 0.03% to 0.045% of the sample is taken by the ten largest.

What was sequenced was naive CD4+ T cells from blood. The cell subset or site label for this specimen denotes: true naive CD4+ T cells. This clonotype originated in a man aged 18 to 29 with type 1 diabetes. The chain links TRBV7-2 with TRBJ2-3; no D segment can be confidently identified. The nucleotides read TGTGCCAGCAGCTCACAAGGAGATACGCAGTATTTT. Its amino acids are CASSSQGDTQYF.